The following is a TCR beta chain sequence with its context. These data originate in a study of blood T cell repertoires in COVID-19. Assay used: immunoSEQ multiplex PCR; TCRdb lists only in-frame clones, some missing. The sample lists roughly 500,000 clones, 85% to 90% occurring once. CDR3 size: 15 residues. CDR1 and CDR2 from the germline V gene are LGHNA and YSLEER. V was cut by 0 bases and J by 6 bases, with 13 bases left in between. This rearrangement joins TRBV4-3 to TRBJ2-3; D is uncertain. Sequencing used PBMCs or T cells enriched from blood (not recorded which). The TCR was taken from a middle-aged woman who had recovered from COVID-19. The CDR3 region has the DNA TGCGCCAGCAGCCAAGATCGAGCCCCCCCTGATACGCAGTATTTT. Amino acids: CASSQDRAPPDTQYF.